This record covers a single T cell receptor beta chain. Its antigen remains unknown. These data come from a study of cytomegalovirus exposure and HLA in healthy donors. Nominal health characterized the donors when sampled, though unrecorded immune exposures were likely. The PCR used 60 Vbeta and 13 Jbeta primers. Produced via immunoSEQ multiplex PCR; TCRdb's table is partial and in-frame only. The sample lists 130,000 to 150,000 clones; around 9.6% were seen once. Study-wide results and limits: Highly shared sequence variants in one cluster were likely a sequencing artifact. Immune exposure information comprised only CMV serostatus.

Germline V lookup: CDR1 SQVTM, CDR2 ANQGSEA. The CDR3 runs 13 residues. Trimming removed 6 bases at V and 3 bases at J, with 15 bases between. This TCR was recovered from a male donor in good health and CMV-seronegative. Sequenced material: PBMCs. The rearrangement links TRBV29-1 to TRBJ2-7; maybe TRBD1 (5 bases). As DNA, the CDR3 is TGCAGCGTCCAACCCCCAGGGAACTACGAGCAGTACTTC. Translation: CSVQPPGNYEQYF.